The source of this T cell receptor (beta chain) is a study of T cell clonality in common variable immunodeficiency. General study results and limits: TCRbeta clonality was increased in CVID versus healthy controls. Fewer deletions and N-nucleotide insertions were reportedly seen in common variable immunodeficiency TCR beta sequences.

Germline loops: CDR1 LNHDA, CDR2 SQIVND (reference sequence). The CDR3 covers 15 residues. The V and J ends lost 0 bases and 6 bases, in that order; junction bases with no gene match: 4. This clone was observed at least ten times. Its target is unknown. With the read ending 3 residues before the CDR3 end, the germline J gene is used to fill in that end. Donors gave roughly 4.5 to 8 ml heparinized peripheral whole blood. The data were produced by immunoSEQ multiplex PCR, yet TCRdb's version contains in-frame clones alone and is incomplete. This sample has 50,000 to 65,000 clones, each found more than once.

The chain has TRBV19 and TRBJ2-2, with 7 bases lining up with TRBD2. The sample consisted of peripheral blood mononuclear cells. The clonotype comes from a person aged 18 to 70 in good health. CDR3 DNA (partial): TGTGCCAGTAGTATAGATGGGGGGGTTGCCGGGGAG. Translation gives CASSIDGGVAGE. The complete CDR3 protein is CASSIDGGVAGELFF.